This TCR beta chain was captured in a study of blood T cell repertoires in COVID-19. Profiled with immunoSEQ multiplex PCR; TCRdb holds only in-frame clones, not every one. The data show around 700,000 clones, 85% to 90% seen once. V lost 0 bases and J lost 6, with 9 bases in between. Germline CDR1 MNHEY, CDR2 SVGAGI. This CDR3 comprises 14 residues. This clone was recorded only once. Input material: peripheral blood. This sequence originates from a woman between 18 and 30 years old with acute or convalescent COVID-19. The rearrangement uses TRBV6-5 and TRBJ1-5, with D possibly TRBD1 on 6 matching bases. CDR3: CASSYSRGGQPQHF. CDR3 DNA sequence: TGTGCCAGCAGTTACTCGAGGGGGGGTCAGCCCCAGCATTTT.